This T cell receptor (beta chain) stems from a study of regulatory T cells in long-lasting Graves disease. Across the whole study: In persistent Graves' disease, antithyroid drugs had been taken for over 5 years and TSH receptor antibodies stayed positive.

Researchers made TCR beta libraries by using iRepertoire HTBI primers and running Arm-PCR on CDR3 regions. MiXCR, run by TCRdb on the multiplex PCR reads, gives a single entry per CDR3 protein. The data show more than 650,000 distinct CDR3 sequences, with approximately 31% seen just once and 40% to 50% held by the top ten. Time point reported: persistent/refractory GD, antithyroid drugs over 5 years with positive TRAb. The TCR library was made from RNA that had been extracted from PBMCs in TRIzol. Germline V CDR1 and CDR2: SGHTA, FQGNSA. Trimming left V 0 bases short and J 8 bases short, with 13 bases between. The CDR3 contains 14 residues.

The receptor comes from a female donor with Graves disease. The specimen was peripheral blood mononuclear cells (PBMCs), collected when the disease was refractory, from a patient treated with antithyroid drugs. The chain joins TRBV7-2 to TRBJ1-2; D gene unclear. The CDR3 sequence: CASSLAPATGGYTF. The CDR3 region has the DNA TGTGCCAGCAGCTTAGCGCCAGCCACGGGGGGCTACACCTTC.